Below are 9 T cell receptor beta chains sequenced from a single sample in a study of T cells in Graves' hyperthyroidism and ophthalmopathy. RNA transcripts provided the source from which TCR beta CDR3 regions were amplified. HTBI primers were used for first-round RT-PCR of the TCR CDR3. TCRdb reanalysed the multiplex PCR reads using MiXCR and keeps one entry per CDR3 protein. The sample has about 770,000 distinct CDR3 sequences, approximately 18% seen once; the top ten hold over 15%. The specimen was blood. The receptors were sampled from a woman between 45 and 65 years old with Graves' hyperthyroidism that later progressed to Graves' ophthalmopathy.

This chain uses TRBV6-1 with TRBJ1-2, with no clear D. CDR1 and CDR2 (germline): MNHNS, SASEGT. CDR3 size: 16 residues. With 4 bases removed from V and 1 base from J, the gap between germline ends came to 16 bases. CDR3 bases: TGTGCCAGCAGTGGAAAGGAAACACACTATAACTATGGCTACACCTTC. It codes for CASSGKETHYNYGYTF.

The CDR3 is CASSCSILFANTGELFF. The CDR3 DNA follows: TGTGCCAGCAGTTGCTCGATACTGTTCGCGAACACCGGGGAGCTGTTTTTT. The V and J genes are TRBV6-2 or TRBV6-3 and TRBJ2-2; no clear D. The CDR3 totals 17 residues. The germline V gene encodes CDR1 MNHEY and CDR2 SVGEGT. V was clipped by 4 bases and J by 0 bases, with 15 bases between them.

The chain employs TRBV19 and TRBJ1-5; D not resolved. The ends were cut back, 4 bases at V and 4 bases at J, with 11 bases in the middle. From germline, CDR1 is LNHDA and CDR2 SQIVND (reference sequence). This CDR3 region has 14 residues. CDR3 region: CASSTQSGNQPQHF. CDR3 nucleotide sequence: TGTGCCAGTAGTACCCAGTCGGGGAATCAGCCCCAGCATTTT.

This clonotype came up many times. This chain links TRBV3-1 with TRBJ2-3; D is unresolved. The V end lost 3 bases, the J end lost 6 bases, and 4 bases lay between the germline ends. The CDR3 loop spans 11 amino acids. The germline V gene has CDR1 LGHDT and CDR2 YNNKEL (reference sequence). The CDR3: CASSHVDTQYF. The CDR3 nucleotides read TGTGCCAGCAGCCACGTCGATACGCAGTATTTT.

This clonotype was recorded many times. CDR3 sequence (DNA): TGCGCCAGCAGCTTCGTCGGGGCGGGACTACTTTCTTACAATGAGCAGTTCTTC. Protein: CASSFVGAGLLSYNEQFF. This chain links TRBV5-1 with TRBJ2-1, with TRBD2 matching over 7 bases. The CDR3 is made up of 18 amino acids. Germline CDR1 is SGHRS and CDR2 is YFSETQ. V dropped 2 bases and J dropped 4; count of bases not matched to a gene: 15.

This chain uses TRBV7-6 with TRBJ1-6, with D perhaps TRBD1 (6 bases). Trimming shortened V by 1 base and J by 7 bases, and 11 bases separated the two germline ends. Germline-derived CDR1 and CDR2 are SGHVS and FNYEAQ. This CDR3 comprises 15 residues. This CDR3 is CASSLEGGGNSPLHF. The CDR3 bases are TGTGCCAGCAGCTTAGAGGGGGGAGGCAATTCACCCCTCCACTTT.

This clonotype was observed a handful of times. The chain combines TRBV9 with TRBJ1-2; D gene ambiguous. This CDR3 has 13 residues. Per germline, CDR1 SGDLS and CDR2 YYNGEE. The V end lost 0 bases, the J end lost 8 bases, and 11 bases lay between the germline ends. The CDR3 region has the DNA TGTGCCAGCAGCGTAGCTACTCAGACGGGCTACACCTTC. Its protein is CASSVATQTGYTF.

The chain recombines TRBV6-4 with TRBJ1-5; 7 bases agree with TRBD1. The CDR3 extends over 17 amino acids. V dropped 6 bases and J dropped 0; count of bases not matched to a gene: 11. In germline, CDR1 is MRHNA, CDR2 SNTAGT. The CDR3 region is CASRAYRGRDSNQPQHF. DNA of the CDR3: TGTGCCAGCAGGGCCTACAGGGGCCGAGATAGCAATCAGCCCCAGCATTTT.

The CDR3 sequence: CASSFQVSYEQFF. Written as DNA, the CDR3 is TGTGCCAGCAGTTTCCAGGTCTCCTACGAGCAGTTCTTC. The V call is TRBV12-3 or TRBV12-4, the J call TRBJ2-7; D is undetermined. The J call may not be correct, given that the DNA end is closer to TRBJ2-1. The CDR3 runs 13 residues.